This is a list of T cell receptor beta chains from one sample in a study of CD8 T cells in Susac syndrome. TCRdb re-called the immunoSEQ multiplex PCR reads with MiXCR, one entry per CDR3 protein. Of tens of thousands of distinct CDR3 sequences in the sample, roughly 95% were seen once. The sample was CD4+ T cells from PBMCs. All receptors derive from a human donor with multiple sclerosis. Both conserved end residues are part of each CDR3. The order of the fields is V gene, clone size, D gene, J gene, CDR3 protein, CDR3 DNA. The D gene is left open where the match is weak. Part of the rows lack a size; the others show once, few, many or a class for expanded clones.

>TRBV11-3|.|.|TRBJ1-1
CASSLGFGFTEAFF
TGTGCCAGCAGCTTAGGGTTTGGATTCACTGAAGCTTTCTTT
>TRBV6-6|.|.|TRBJ2-7
CASSYSIGEQYF
TGTGCCAGCAGTTACTCGATTGGCGAGCAGTACTTC
>TRBV20-1|.|TRBD1|TRBJ2-1
CSARGQGSYNEQFF
TGCAGTGCTAGAGGACAGGGTTCCTACAATGAGCAGTTCTTC
>TRBV5-1|.|TRBD2|TRBJ2-1
CASTTSGQYNEQFF
TGCGCCAGCACAACTAGCGGACAATACAATGAGCAGTTCTTC
>TRBV12-3/TRBV12-4|.|.|TRBJ2-2
CASRIRDTNTGELFF
TGTGCCAGCAGAATCCGGGACACCAACACCGGGGAGCTGTTTTTT
>TRBV11-2|.|.|TRBJ1-1
CASSLGGGNANTEAFF
TGTGCCAGCAGCTTAGGGGGAGGGAACGCGAACACTGAAGCTTTCTTT
>TRBV5-1|.|.|TRBJ1-3
CASSLAQGGNTIYF
TGCGCCAGCAGCTTGGCACAGGGCGGAAACACCATATATTTT
>TRBV7-9|.|.|TRBJ2-3
CASSLVSGTDTQYF
TGTGCCAGCAGCTTAGTTTCGGGGACAGATACGCAGTATTTT
>TRBV5-1|.|TRBD1|TRBJ2-4
CASSLRTGDGRNIQYF
TGCGCCAGCAGCTTGCGGACAGGGGACGGTCGCAACATTCAGTACTTC
>TRBV29-1|.|TRBD1|TRBJ1-1
CSVAGTGYAEAFF
TGCAGCGTCGCAGGGACAGGGTACGCTGAAGCTTTCTTT
>TRBV9|once|TRBD1|TRBJ1-1
CASSVEGGDEAFF
TGTGCCAGCAGCGTAGAAGGGGGCGATGAAGCTTTCTTT
>TRBV12-3/TRBV12-4|.|.|TRBJ1-5
CASSIRGGAANQPQHF
TGTGCCAGCAGTATCCGGGGGGGCGCAGCCAATCAGCCCCAGCATTTT
>TRBV20-1|.|.|TRBJ2-2
CSARDPTVGELFF
TGCAGTGCTAGAGACCCGACAGTCGGGGAGCTGTTTTTT
>TRBV6-2/TRBV6-3|.|.|TRBJ2-3
CASTKDSPSSTDTQYF
TGTGCCAGCACTAAAGACAGTCCTTCTAGCACAGATACGCAGTATTTT
>TRBV6-6|.|TRBD1|TRBJ2-7
CASSYSSDREDEQYF
TGTGCCAGCAGTTACTCTTCGGACAGGGAAGACGAGCAGTACTTC
>TRBV20-1|.|.|TRBJ2-5
CSARGLKTTPSGETQYF
TGCAGTGCTAGAGGGCTTAAAACAACTCCAAGTGGGGAGACCCAGTACTTC
>TRBV10-3|.|TRBD1|TRBJ2-5
CAISEPGTGAQETQYF
TGTGCCATCAGTGAGCCCGGGACAGGGGCGCAGGAGACCCAGTACTTC
>TRBV29-1|once|.|TRBJ2-5
CSVEDWSGAETQYF
TGCAGCGTTGAAGATTGGTCAGGGGCAGAGACCCAGTACTTC
>TRBV20-1|once|.|TRBJ2-5
CSAGGRETQYF
TGCAGTGCCGGGGGGCGGGAGACCCAGTACTTC
>TRBV29-1|.|.|TRBJ1-3
CSVDSGSGNTIYF
TGCAGCGTTGACTCAGGGTCTGGAAACACCATATATTTT
>TRBV5-1|.|TRBD1|TRBJ1-6
CASSPGTGYSPLHF
TGCGCCAGCAGCCCCGGGACAGGGTATTCACCCCTCCACTTT
>TRBV11-3|.|TRBD1|TRBJ1-1
CASSTGTGDTEAFF
TGTGCCAGCAGCACCGGGACAGGGGACACTGAAGCTTTCTTT
>TRBV20-1|.|.|TRBJ1-6
CSARPDLPGALHF
TGCAGTGCTAGACCCGACCTGCCAGGGGCCCTCCACTTT
>TRBV30|once|.|TRBJ2-1
CAWSRNEQFF
TGTGCCTGGAGTCGGAATGAGCAGTTCTTC
>TRBV4-3|.|TRBD2|TRBJ2-5
CASSQDLSSGGWETQYF
TGCGCCAGCAGCCAAGATCTGAGTAGCGGGGGTTGGGAGACCCAGTACTTC
>TRBV7-2|.|TRBD1|TRBJ1-2
CASSLGSGQGVYGYTF
TGTGCCAGCAGCTTAGGGTCGGGACAGGGCGTTTATGGCTACACCTTC
>TRBV11-1|.|.|TRBJ2-3
CASSVVALGPDTQYF
TGTGCCAGCAGCGTGGTAGCGTTGGGCCCAGATACGCAGTATTTT
>TRBV7-2|.|.|TRBJ2-2
CASSTRELNTGELFF
TGTGCCAGCAGCACCCGGGAGCTTAACACCGGGGAGCTGTTTTTT